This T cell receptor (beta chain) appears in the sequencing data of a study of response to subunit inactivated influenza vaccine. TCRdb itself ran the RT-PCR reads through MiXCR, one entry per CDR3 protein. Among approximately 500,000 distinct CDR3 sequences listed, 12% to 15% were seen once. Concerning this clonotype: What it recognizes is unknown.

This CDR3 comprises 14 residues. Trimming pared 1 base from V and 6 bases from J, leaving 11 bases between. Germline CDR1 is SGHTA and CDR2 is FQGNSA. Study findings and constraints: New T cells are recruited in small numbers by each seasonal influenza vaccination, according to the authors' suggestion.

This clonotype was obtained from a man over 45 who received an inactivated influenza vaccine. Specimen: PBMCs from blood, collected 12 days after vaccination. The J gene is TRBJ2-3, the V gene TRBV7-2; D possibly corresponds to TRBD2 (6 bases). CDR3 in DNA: TGTGCCAGCAGCTTAGAGGTAGCGGAGGATACGCAGTATTTT. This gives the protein CASSLEVAEDTQYF. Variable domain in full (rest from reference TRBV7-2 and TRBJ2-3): GAGVSQSPSNKVTEKGKDVELRCDPISGHTALYWYRQSLGQGLEFLIYFQGNSAPDKSGLPSDRFSAERTGGSVSTLTIQRTQQEDSAVYLCASSLEVAEDTQYFGPGTRLTVL.